This is a list of T cell receptor beta chains from one sample in a study of blood T cells in healthy people across ages. TCRdb reprocessed the 5' RACE reads via MiXCR and lists one record per CDR3 protein. The data show 920,000 or so distinct CDR3 sequences, over 35% seen once. Specimen: blood. The receptors were gathered from a woman aged 60-75 years in good health. The CDR3 runs from the conserved cysteine through the conserved F or W. A D gene is named only where the DNA matches it firmly. The size field is filled for only some rows; it gives once, few, many or a size class.

>TRBJ2-3|-|TRBV24-1|-
CATEDPYRDTQYF
TGTGCCACCGAGGACCCCTACCGTGATACGCAGTATTTT
>TRBJ2-1|TRBD1|TRBV7-9|-
CASSPMGKTGVYNEQFF
TGTGCCAGCAGCCCTATGGGGAAGACAGGGGTATACAATGAGCAGTTCTTC
>TRBJ2-7|TRBD2|TRBV4-1|-
CASSHLAGARNEQYF
TGCGCCAGCAGCCATTTAGCGGGAGCTCGAAATGAGCAGTACTTC
>TRBJ2-5|TRBD2|TRBV29-1|-
CSVDTTPSGRWESQETQYF
TGCAGCGTTGATACTACGCCTAGCGGTCGGTGGGAGTCCCAAGAGACCCAGTACTTC
>TRBJ2-1|-|TRBV20-1|few
CSAPGTKNINEQFF
TGCAGTGCTCCGGGGACCAAAAACATCAATGAGCAGTTCTTC
>TRBJ1-1|-|TRBV20-1|-
CSAWTGNAEAFF
TGCAGTGCTTGGACGGGGAACGCTGAAGCTTTCTTT
>TRBJ2-7|TRBD1|TRBV6-5|-
CASSYSRDRFTYEQYF
TGTGCCAGCAGTTACTCCAGGGACAGGTTTACCTACGAGCAGTACTTC
>TRBJ2-3|TRBD2|TRBV2|-
CASRQLRASGSVGGTDTQYF
TGTGCCAGCAGGCAACTACGGGCTAGCGGGAGCGTTGGGGGCACAGATACGCAGTATTTT
>TRBJ2-7|TRBD1|TRBV20-1|-
CSARDLAGGVYEQYF
TGCAGTGCTAGAGACTTGGCAGGGGGTGTCTACGAGCAGTACTTC
>TRBJ2-5|-|TRBV29-1|-
CSVDRLKYQETQYF
TGCAGCGTCGACAGACTAAAGTACCAAGAGACCCAGTACTTC
>TRBJ2-1|-|TRBV29-1|few
CSVEARRTSWGQFF
TGCAGCGTTGAGGCCCGAAGGACGTCCTGGGGGCAGTTCTTC
>TRBJ2-3|TRBD2|TRBV12-3/TRBV12-4|-
CASNPGAGGGTDTQYF
TGTGCCAGCAACCCCGGGGCGGGAGGTGGCACAGATACGCAGTATTTT
>TRBJ1-1|TRBD1|TRBV6-5|-
CASIGRGRRGTEAFF
TGTGCCAGCATAGGCAGGGGGCGGAGGGGCACTGAAGCTTTCTTT
>TRBJ2-7|TRBD2|TRBV20-1|few
CSASENGREGQVQYF
TGCAGTGCTAGCGAAAATGGGCGGGAGGGCCAAGTGCAGTACTTC
>TRBJ1-4|-|TRBV20-1|-
CSATGRMEKLFF
TGCAGTGCTACAGGCAGGATGGAAAAACTGTTTTTT
>TRBJ1-4|TRBD1|TRBV6-5|-
CASKQTGIDEKLFF
TGTGCCAGTAAACAGACAGGGATCGATGAAAAACTGTTTTTT
>TRBJ2-1|-|TRBV20-1|-
CSARDNRLWGNEQFF
TGCAGTGCTAGAGATAACCGGTTGTGGGGCAATGAGCAGTTCTTC
>TRBJ1-4|TRBD1|TRBV29-1|few
CSALRQGLGTNEKLFF
TGCAGCGCGCTCCGACAGGGGCTTGGGACTAATGAAAAACTGTTTTTT
>TRBJ2-1|-|TRBV27|-
CASSLDHFNEQFF
TGTGCCAGCAGCCTAGACCACTTCAATGAGCAGTTCTTC
>TRBJ2-7|-|TRBV3-1|many
CASSHPMGDNPYEQYF
TGTGCCAGCAGCCACCCGATGGGGGACAACCCCTACGAGCAGTACTTC
>TRBJ1-1|-|TRBV7-9|-
CASSLYEGIAATEAFF
TGTGCCAGCAGCTTATATGAGGGGATCGCGGCCACTGAAGCTTTCTTT
>TRBJ2-3|TRBD2|TRBV12-3/TRBV12-4|few
CASSWGLADSTDTQYF
TGTGCCAGCAGTTGGGGACTAGCGGATAGCACAGATACGCAGTATTTT
>TRBJ2-7|TRBD2|TRBV6-2/TRBV6-3|-
CASNGGVSYEQYF
TGTGCCAGCAACGGGGGGGTATCCTACGAGCAGTACTTC
>TRBJ1-5|TRBD1|TRBV7-9|-
CASSPQGGRAQHF
TGTGCCAGCAGCCCCCAGGGGGGTAGGGCCCAGCATTTT
>TRBJ2-7|TRBD1|TRBV28|-
CASRDSGGRYEQYF
TGTGCCAGCAGAGATTCAGGGGGCAGGTACGAGCAGTACTTC
>TRBJ2-5|TRBD1|TRBV27|-
CASSHTGDQETQYF
TGTGCCAGCAGCCATACAGGGGACCAAGAGACCCAGTACTTC
>TRBJ1-6|-|TRBV6-5|-
CASSYAQIRSPLHF
TGTGCCAGCAGTTATGCTCAGATACGTTCACCCCTCCACTTT
>TRBJ2-1|TRBD2|TRBV4-1|-
CASSQEEGSGRVNEQFF
TGCGCCAGCAGCCAAGAAGAAGGCAGCGGGAGGGTTAATGAGCAGTTCTTC
>TRBJ2-5|TRBD1|TRBV29-1|-
CSVEGWQGARETQYF
TGCAGCGTTGAAGGCTGGCAGGGGGCGCGAGAGACCCAGTACTTC
>TRBJ1-2|TRBD1|TRBV25-1|-
CASRGIGGSDGYTF
TGTGCCAGCAGGGGAATAGGGGGCTCGGATGGCTACACCTTC
>TRBJ2-3|-|TRBV11-1|-
CASSNSASDTQYF
TGTGCCAGCAGCAATTCAGCCTCAGATACGCAGTATTTT
>TRBJ1-2|TRBD1|TRBV29-1|few
CSVGDRGGGYTF
TGCAGCGTCGGGGACAGGGGAGGTGGCTACACCTTC
>TRBJ2-1|-|TRBV10-2|-
CASSPTGTGYNEQFF
TGCGCCAGCAGTCCGACCGGGACTGGTTACAATGAGCAGTTCTTC
>TRBJ2-5|TRBD1|TRBV29-1|-
CSVGYGTGGRETQYF
TGCAGCGTTGGATATGGGACAGGGGGCAGAGAGACCCAGTACTTC
>TRBJ2-5|TRBD2|TRBV20-1|-
CSAEPLAGSRNEQYF
TGCAGTGCCGAACCCCTAGCGGGATCTCGGAATGAGCAGTACTTC
>TRBJ2-1|TRBD2|TRBV20-1|once
CSARRASGSNEQFF
TGCAGTGCTAGGAGGGCTAGCGGGAGCAATGAGCAGTTCTTC
>TRBJ2-7|-|TRBV12-3/TRBV12-4|few
CASSKPGLRYEQYF
TGTGCCAGCAGTAAACCGGGGCTCCGCTACGAGCAGTACTTC
>TRBJ2-3|-|TRBV15|-
CATSRAKAYTQYF
TGTGCCACCAGCAGAGCAAAGGCCTATACGCAGTATTTT
>TRBJ2-5|-|TRBV7-8|few
CASSPEGRETQYF
TGTGCCAGCAGCCCAGAAGGAAGAGAGACCCAGTACTTC
>TRBJ2-4|TRBD1|TRBV7-2|-
CASSRTGWPKNIQYF
TGTGCCAGCAGCAGGACAGGGTGGCCCAAAAACATTCAGTACTTC
>TRBJ2-7|TRBD1|TRBV28|-
CASSSGTGGPYF
TGTGCCAGCAGTTCTGGGACAGGGGGACCGTACTTC
>TRBJ1-6|-|TRBV5-6|once
CASSLEGVGGVKNSPLHF
TGTGCCAGCAGCTTGGAGGGTGTGGGGGGGGTGAAAAATTCACCCCTCCACTTT
>TRBJ1-4|TRBD1|TRBV11-2|few
CASSLPGQGAPNEKLFF
TGTGCCAGCAGCCTTCCGGGACAGGGGGCTCCTAATGAAAAACTGTTTTTT
>TRBJ2-7|-|TRBV6-1|-
CASRKPGSYEQYF
TGTGCCAGCAGAAAACCAGGGTCCTACGAGCAGTACTTC
>TRBJ2-7|-|TRBV7-8|-
CASSLRTGVSYNEQYF
TGTGCCAGCAGCTTAAGAACAGGTGTCTCCTACAATGAGCAGTACTTC
>TRBJ2-7|-|TRBV11-2|once
CASSGILFYEQYF
TGTGCCAGCAGCGGAATCCTGTTCTACGAGCAGTACTTC
>TRBJ2-5|-|TRBV5-1|few
CASSLEGAYQETQYF
TGCGCCAGCAGCTTGGAAGGGGCTTACCAAGAGACCCAGTACTTC
>TRBJ2-5|-|TRBV3-1|few
CASSLSRDYSETQYF
TGTGCCAGCAGCCTCTCGCGGGATTATTCGGAGACCCAGTACTTC
>TRBJ2-5|-|TRBV21-1|-
CASSKGTESPETQYF
TGTGCCAGCAGCAAGGGGACAGAGAGCCCAGAGACCCAGTACTTC
>TRBJ1-1|-|TRBV28|-
CASSGGLTEAFF
TGTGCCAGCAGTGGGGGTTTAACTGAAGCTTTCTTT
>TRBJ2-2|-|TRBV19|-
CASSTQVTGELFF
TGTGCCAGTAGTACCCAGGTTACCGGGGAGCTGTTTTTT
>TRBJ2-3|TRBD2|TRBV10-3|-
CAAGTSGSTDTQYF
TGTGCCGCGGGGACTAGCGGTAGCACAGATACGCAGTATTTT
>TRBJ1-6|-|TRBV12-3/TRBV12-4|-
CASSFPGLHSPLHF
TGTGCCAGCAGTTTTCCGGGTCTACATTCACCCCTCCACTTT